The clone carrying this T cell receptor (beta chain) has just a few counts. Its antigen is undetermined. These data belong to a study of T cell responses to AZD1222 COVID-19 vaccine. The CDR3 totals 17 residues. CDR1 and CDR2 (germline): SGHVS, FQNEAQ. V was pared by 1 base and J by 1 base, with 8 bases of the junction left unmatched. Broader study findings: Breadth and depth of Spike-specific TCRs rose after two AZD1222 doses. Unmutated variant regions are reportedly targeted by nearly half of spike-specific TCRs. Sampling that yielded the repertoires occurred only after the peak T cell response.

Profiling relied on immunoSEQ multiplex PCR, and the TCRdb table lists in-frame clones only, not all of them. Of 200,000 to 250,000 clones listed, about 92% are singletons. This specimen consisted of peripheral blood, obtained on day 0 of MenACWY control vaccination. This chain links TRBV7-8 with TRBJ2-5; 8 nucleotides line up with TRBD2. This sequence originates from an adult in good health. The DNA of the CDR3 is TGTGCCAGCAGCTTAGGGTTGTTAGCGGGACCCCAAGAGACCCAGTACTTC. Protein product: CASSLGLLAGPQETQYF.